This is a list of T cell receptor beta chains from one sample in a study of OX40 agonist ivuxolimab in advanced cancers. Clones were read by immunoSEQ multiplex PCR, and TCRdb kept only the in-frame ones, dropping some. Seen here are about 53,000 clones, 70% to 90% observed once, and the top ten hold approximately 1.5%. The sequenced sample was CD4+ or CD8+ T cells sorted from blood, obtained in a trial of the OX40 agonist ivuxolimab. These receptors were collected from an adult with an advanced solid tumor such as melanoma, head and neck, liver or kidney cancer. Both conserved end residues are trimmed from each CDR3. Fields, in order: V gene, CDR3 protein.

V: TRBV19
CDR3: ASTLGGAGELF

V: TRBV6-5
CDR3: ASNPQGGYSYEQY

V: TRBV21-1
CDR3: ASSKGVGGVPYEQY

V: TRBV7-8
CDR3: ASSLNGQPNTGELF

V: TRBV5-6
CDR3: ASSLITDTQY

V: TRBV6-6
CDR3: ASTIPGAYGYT

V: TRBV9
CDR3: ASTTGVSGNTIY

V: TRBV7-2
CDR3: ASSLGQINQPQH

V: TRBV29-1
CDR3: SVGQGVGQPQH

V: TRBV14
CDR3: ASSQDGTGTGVEQY

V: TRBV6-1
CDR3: ASIPGGAGNEKLF

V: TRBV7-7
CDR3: ASSSGAGPYNEQF

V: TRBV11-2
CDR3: ASSLVVSEKTQY

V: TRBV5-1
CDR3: ASSLEAKRVYEQY

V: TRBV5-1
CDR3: ASSWGGGQGVVNTEAF

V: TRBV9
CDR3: ASSVAPADYNEQF

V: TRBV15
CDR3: ATSRVASRDTGELF

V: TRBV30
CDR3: ARRQGGIEKLF

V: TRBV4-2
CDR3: ASSHGLSGGGTYEQY

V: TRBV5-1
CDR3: ASSLGGESSYGQY

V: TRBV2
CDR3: ASSENRQPQH

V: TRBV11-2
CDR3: ASSLRAAGPNNEQF

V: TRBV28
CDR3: ASSFQVYEQY

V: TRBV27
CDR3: ASSSIEVGEQF

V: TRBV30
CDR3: AWSRVSSGNTIY

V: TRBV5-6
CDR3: ASSLEQGSVNSPLH

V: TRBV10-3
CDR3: AINSGQGNTEAF

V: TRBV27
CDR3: ASSSLQGDPEKLF

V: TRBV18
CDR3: ASSPPGLAGGITDTQY

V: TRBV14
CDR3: ASSQGILGQGAGYGYT

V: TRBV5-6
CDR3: ASSLEVLGGSYEQY

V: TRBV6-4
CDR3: ASSQDGNTEAF

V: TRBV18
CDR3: ASSLTRTLGEKLF

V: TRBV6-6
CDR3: ASRGQATLNTGELF

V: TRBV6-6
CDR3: ASRTTPGATEAF

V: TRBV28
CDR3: ASSLVGTLVIDNEQF

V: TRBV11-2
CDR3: ASSNQGARYGYT

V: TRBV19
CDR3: ASSSRYEQF

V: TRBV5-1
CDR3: ASSSSGTGWNEQF

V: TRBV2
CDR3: ASRAAGSRTDTQY

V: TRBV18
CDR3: ASSPILTGKITTGNTIY

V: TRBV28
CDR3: ASSLLGDVSYEQY

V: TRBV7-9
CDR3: ASSLGRGAGELF

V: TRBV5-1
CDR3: ASSLGGGSGGNTIY

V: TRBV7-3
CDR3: ASSFAPQGVSNYGYT

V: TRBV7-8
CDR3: ASNGLRTASYEQY

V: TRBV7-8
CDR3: ASSLARGRGVEAF

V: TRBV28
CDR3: ASKLRMDGYT

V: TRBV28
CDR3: ASRQAQETQY

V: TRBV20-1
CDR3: SARANTEAF

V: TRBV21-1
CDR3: ASSKGEGRQPQH

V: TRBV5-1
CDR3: ASSLGQSSSYNSPLH

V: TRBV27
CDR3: ASSSYNTIVTSGKGETQY

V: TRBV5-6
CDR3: ASSPTGRGEAF

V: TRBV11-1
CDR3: ASSLGVPGRPTEAF

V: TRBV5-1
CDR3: ASSSGQGSGNTIY

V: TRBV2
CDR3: AGTRDGGPSYEQY

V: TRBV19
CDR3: ASSRLVSGANVLT

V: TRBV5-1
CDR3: ASSSTGNGNTIY

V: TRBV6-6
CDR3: ASRMTQSSYEQY